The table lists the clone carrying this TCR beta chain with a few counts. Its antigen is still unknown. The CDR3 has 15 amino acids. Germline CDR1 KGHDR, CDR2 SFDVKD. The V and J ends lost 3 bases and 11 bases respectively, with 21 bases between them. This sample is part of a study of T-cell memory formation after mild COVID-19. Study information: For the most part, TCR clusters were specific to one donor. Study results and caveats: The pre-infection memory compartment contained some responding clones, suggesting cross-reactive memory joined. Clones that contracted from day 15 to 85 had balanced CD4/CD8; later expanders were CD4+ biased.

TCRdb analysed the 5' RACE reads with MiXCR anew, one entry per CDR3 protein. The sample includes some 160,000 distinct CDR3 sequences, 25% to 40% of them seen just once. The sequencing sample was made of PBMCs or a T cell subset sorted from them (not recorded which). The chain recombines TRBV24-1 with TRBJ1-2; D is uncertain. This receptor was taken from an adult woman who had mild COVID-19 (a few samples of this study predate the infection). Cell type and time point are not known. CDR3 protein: CATSDPRQEHSGYTF. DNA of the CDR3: TGTGCCACCAGTGATCCTCGGCAGGAGCACTCTGGATACACCTTC.